This T cell receptor beta chain was found in a study of technical replicates of blood from a few donors. Some clones are missing from TCRdb's copy, which holds only in-frame ones; the method was immunoSEQ multiplex PCR. The sample includes roughly 100,000 clones, more than 85% seen only once; the top ten take 0.34%. Specimen: T cells isolated from PBMCs. The clonotype was recovered from a human donor in good health.

CDR3 amino acids: CASSRVINTIYF. The CDR3 DNA reads as TGTGCCAGCAGCCGGGTAATAAACACCATATATTTT. This chain connects TRBV13 to TRBJ1-3, with unresolved D. V shed 5 bases and J shed 6 bases, with 8 bases lying between them. CDR3 size: 12 residues. Looked up from germline, CDR1 is PRHDT and CDR2 is FYEKMQ (reference sequence).